Below are 11 T cell receptor beta chains sequenced from a single sample in a study of OX40 agonist ivuxolimab in advanced cancers. Produced via immunoSEQ multiplex PCR; TCRdb's table is partial and in-frame only. The top ten hold about 36% of the sample, which has tens of thousands of clones, approximately 80% seen once. This material consisted of CD4+ or CD8+ T cells sorted from blood, taken in a trial of the OX40 agonist ivuxolimab. These receptors were taken from an adult with an advanced solid tumor such as melanoma, head and neck, liver or kidney cancer.

The count of this clone is one. This chain uses TRBV29-1 with TRBJ2-1; 7 nucleotides agree with TRBD2. Germline CDR1 SQVTM, CDR2 ANQGSEA. The CDR3 runs 13 residues. Germline trimming cut 4 bases from V and 1 base from J; bases unmatched to any gene: 1. The CDR3 sequence: CSVGEGSYNEQFF. DNA of the CDR3: TGCAGCGTTGGGGAGGGGTCCTACAATGAGCAGTTCTTC.

The chain uses TRBV7-2 and TRBJ1-2; 9 positions agree with TRBD1. The ends lost 4 bases at V and 1 base at J; junction bases unmatched: 10. Germline CDR1 reads SGHTA; CDR2 reads FQGNSA. This CDR3 has 17 amino acids. Written as DNA, the CDR3 is TGTGCCAGCAGCTGGGGACAGGGAAGACCCTATAACTATGGCTACACCTTC. Translated: CASSWGQGRPYNYGYTF.

This sequence joins TRBV7-9 and TRBJ2-5, with D tentatively TRBD1 or TRBD2 (6 bases each). The CDR3 has 15 residues. CDR1 is SEHNR, CDR2 FQNEAQ, per germline (reference sequence). The V gene lost 2 bases and the J gene lost 5 bases, with 15 bases spanning the gap. CDR3 loop: CASSLRAGAGETQYF. CDR3 coding DNA: TGTGCCAGCAGCTTACGGGCAGGGGCGGGGGAGACCCAGTACTTC.

This clone came up once. The chain has TRBV21-1 and TRBJ2-1; the tabulated D call, TRBD2, remains unverified against the DNA. TRBV21-1 is a pseudogene. The CDR3 is 19 residues long. The DNA for the CDR3 is TGTGCCAGCAGCACCCCCGCTGCGGGAGGGCCTCGGGTCTACAATGAGCAGTTCTTC. This gives the protein CASSTPAAGGPRVYNEQFF.

The chain recombines TRBV7-9 with TRBJ2-1, with TRBD2 matching 9 bases. V lost 3 bases to trimming and J lost 8 bases; unmatched junction nucleotides: 2. The CDR3 has 13 amino acids. Germline V CDR1 and CDR2: SEHNR, FQNEAQ (reference sequence). The CDR3 DNA sequence: TGTGCCAGCAGCTTTAGCGGGAGCGATGAGCAGTTCTTC. Translating gives CASSFSGSDEQFF.

The genes are TRBV29-1 and TRBJ1-1; D remains unclear. V was cut by 0 bases and J by 4 bases, with 12 bases left in between. The CDR3 contains 14 residues. Germline loops: CDR1 SQVTM, CDR2 ANQGSEA. The CDR3 DNA follows: TGCAGCGTTGAAGATCCAAGGGTGAGCACTGAAGCTTTCTTT. This sequence encodes CSVEDPRVSTEAFF.

The chain is built from TRBV11-2 and TRBJ1-3, with unresolved D. Per germline, CDR1 SGHAT and CDR2 FQNNGV. This CDR3 is 15 amino acids long. The V and J ends lost 0 bases and 0 bases respectively, with 6 bases between them. The CDR3 reads CASSLEGFSGNTIYF. As DNA, the CDR3 is TGTGCCAGCAGCTTAGAAGGGTTCTCTGGAAACACCATATATTTT.

The chain is built from TRBV19 and TRBJ1-1, with 10 bases identical to TRBD1. V trimming: 5 bases; J trimming: 7 bases; junction bases outside the gene matches: 13. Germline V gives CDR1 LNHDA, CDR2 SQIVND (reference sequence). The length of the CDR3 is 16 residues. CDR3 DNA sequence: TGTGCCAGTAGTCCTAGGCGGGACAGGGGACTGGTTGAAGCTTTCTTT. Translation gives CASSPRRDRGLVEAFF.

The V gene is TRBV19, the J gene TRBJ1-1; D might be TRBD1 (6 bases). Germline V lookup: CDR1 LNHDA, CDR2 SQIVND (reference sequence). This CDR3 spans 14 amino acids. V gave up 5 bases and J gave up 2 bases, with 12 bases separating them. The DNA of the CDR3 is TGTGCCAGTAGTGACAGGACGGCAAACACTGAAGCTTTCTTT. Translating it yields CASSDRTANTEAFF. Based on the CDR3 plus reference TRBV19 and TRBJ1-1, the full variable domain is DGGITQSPKYLFRKEGQNVTLSCEQNLNHDAMYWYRQDPGQGLRLIYYSQIVNDFQKGDIAEGYSVSREKKESFPLTVTSAQKNPTAFYLCASSDRTANTEAFFGQGTRLTVV.

This clone has just a few counts. The J gene is TRBJ1-6, the V gene TRBV5-6; perhaps TRBD1 as D (6 bases). V was trimmed by 5 bases and J by 6 bases, leaving 12 bases between them. Germline CDR1 reads SGHDT; CDR2 reads YYEEEE. The CDR3 spans 14 residues. The CDR3 bases are TGTGCCAGCAGTTGGACAGATCCTAATTCACCCCTCCACTTT. Translated, it gives CASSWTDPNSPLHF. The whole variable domain, remainder taken from reference TRBV5-6 and TRBJ1-6, is DAGVTQSPTHLIKTRGQQVTLRCSPKSGHDTVSWYQQALGQGPQFIFQYYEEEERQRGNFPDRFSGHQFPNYSSELNVNALLLGDSALYLCASSWTDPNSPLHFGNGTRLTVT.

Only a few counts were recorded for this clone. The chain joins TRBV4-1 to TRBJ1-1, with D perhaps matching TRBD1 (6 bases). CDR1 and CDR2 from the germline V gene are MGHRA and YSYEKL. The CDR3 length is 14 residues. Trimming cost V 6 bases and J 4 bases, with 15 bases left between them. The CDR3 loop is CASRHRDVGTEAFF. DNA for the CDR3: TGCGCCAGCAGGCACAGGGACGTAGGCACTGAAGCTTTCTTT.